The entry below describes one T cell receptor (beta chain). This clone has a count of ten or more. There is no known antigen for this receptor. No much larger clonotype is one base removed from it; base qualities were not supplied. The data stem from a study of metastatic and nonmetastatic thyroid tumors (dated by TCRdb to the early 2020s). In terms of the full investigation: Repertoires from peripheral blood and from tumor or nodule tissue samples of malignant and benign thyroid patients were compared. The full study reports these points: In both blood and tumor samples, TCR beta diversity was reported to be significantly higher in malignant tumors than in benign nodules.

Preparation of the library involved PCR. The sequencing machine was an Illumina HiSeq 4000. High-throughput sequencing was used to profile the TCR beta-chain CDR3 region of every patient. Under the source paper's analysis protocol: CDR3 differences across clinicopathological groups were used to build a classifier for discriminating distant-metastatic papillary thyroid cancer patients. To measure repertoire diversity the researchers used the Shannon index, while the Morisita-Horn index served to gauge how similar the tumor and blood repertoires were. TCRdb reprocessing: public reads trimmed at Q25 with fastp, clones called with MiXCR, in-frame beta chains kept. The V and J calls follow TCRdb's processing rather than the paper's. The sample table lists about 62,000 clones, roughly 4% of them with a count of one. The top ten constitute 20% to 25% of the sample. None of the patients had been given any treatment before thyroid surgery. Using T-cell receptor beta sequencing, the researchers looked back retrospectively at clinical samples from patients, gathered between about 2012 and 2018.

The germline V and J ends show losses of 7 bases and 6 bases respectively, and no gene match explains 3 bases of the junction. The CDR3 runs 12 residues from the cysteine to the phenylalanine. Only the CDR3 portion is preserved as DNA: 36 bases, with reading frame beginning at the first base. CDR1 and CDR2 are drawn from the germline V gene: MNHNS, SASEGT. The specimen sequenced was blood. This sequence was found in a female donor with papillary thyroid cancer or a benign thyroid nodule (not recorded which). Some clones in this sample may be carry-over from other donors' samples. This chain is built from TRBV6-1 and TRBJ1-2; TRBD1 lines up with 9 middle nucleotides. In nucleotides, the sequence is TGTGCCAGCACAACAGGGGGCGATGGCTACACCTTC. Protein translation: CASTTGGDGYTF.